A selection of T cell receptor beta chains follows, all from one sample in a study of cytomegalovirus exposure and HLA in healthy donors. Sequencing used immunoSEQ multiplex PCR; TCRdb keeps in-frame clones, though not all of them. This sample has fewer than 150,000 clones, with more than 70% found just once. The sequenced sample consisted of PBMCs. The receptors derive from a man between 50 and 59 years old in good health and CMV-seronegative. The CDR3 runs from the conserved cysteine through the conserved F or W. D genes are given only for firm matches. Where a row states a size, it is once, few, many or the class of an expanded clone; other rows omit it.

D gene | CDR3 length | J gene | clone size | V gene | CDR3 DNA | CDR3 protein
. | 14 | TRBJ2-5 | . | TRBV5-1 | TGCGCCAGCGGGGCCGGGAGAGGCCAAGAGACCCAGTACTTC | CASGAGRGQETQYF
. | 15 | TRBJ2-7 | once | TRBV5-1 | TGCGCCGGCAGCGAAGAGACTTCTGTCTCCTACGAGCAGTACTTC | CAGSEETSVSYEQYF
. | 14 | TRBJ2-1 | . | TRBV2 | TGTGCCAGCAGTGATAAGTACTTCTACAATGAGCAGTTCTTC | CASSDKYFYNEQFF
. | 12 | TRBJ2-7 | few | TRBV28 | TGTGCCAGCACCTCAGACAGCTACGAGCAGTACTTC | CASTSDSYEQYF
. | 15 | TRBJ1-4 | once | TRBV6-6 | TGCGCCAGCAGTCGGACAGCAAGACCTAATGAAAAACTGTTTTTT | CASSRTARPNEKLFF
TRBD2 | 16 | TRBJ2-1 | . | TRBV7-3 | TGTGCCAGCAGCTTAACTAGCGGGGGCCGCGGCAATGAGCAGTTCTTC | CASSLTSGGRGNEQFF
TRBD1 | 15 | TRBJ1-2 | . | TRBV14 | TGTGCCAGCAGCCTTTTGGGACAGGGGAACTATGGCTACACCTTC | CASSLLGQGNYGYTF
TRBD1 | 13 | TRBJ1-1 | . | TRBV6-6 | TGTGCCACCATCAACAGGGGGAACACTGAAGCTTTCTTT | CATINRGNTEAFF
. | 13 | TRBJ2-1 | . | TRBV2 | TGTGCCAGCAGTGAATGGGCCTTCAATGAGCAGTTCTTC | CASSEWAFNEQFF
TRBD2 | 12 | TRBJ2-5 | . | TRBV30 | TGTGCCTGGGAGCGGGGGTCAGAGACCCAGTACTTC | CAWERGSETQYF
. | 15 | TRBJ1-5 | . | TRBV6-1 | TGTGCCAGCAGTGGAGGGTCTTTCCGGGCTCAGCCCCAGCATTTT | CASSGGSFRAQPQHF
. | 13 | TRBJ1-4 | . | TRBV7-9 | TGTGCCAGCAGCTTAGGGACTCGGGAAAAACTGTTTTTT | CASSLGTREKLFF
TRBD1 | 14 | TRBJ2-1 | . | TRBV28 | TGTGCCAGCAGGGAGACAGGGATATACAATGAGCAGTTCTTC | CASRETGIYNEQFF
. | 13 | TRBJ1-1 | few | TRBV19 | TGTGCCAGTAGTATAGATCGGAGCACTGAAGCTTTCTTT | CASSIDRSTEAFF
. | 16 | TRBJ2-1 | . | TRBV6-5 | TGTGCCAGCAGTTACTCGTGGGGGGGCTCCGACAATGAGCAGTTCTTC | CASSYSWGGSDNEQFF
. | 13 | TRBJ1-1 | . | TRBV27 | TGTGCCAGCAGGGACCTCGGGGTCCCTGAAGCTTTCTTT | CASRDLGVPEAFF
. | 13 | TRBJ2-2 | . | TRBV18 | TGTGCCAGCTCACTAGACTACACCGGGGAGCTGTTTTTT | CASSLDYTGELFF
. | 15 | TRBJ2-1 | . | TRBV28 | TGTGCCAGCAGTTTGGGCGGGGCCCCCTACAATGAGCAGTTCTTC | CASSLGGAPYNEQFF
TRBD2 | 17 | TRBJ2-1 | . | TRBV10-3 | TGTGCCATCAGTGGAACGGGGCTAGCGGGAGTCTCAAATGAGCAGTTCTTC | CAISGTGLAGVSNEQFF
. | 13 | TRBJ1-4 | . | TRBV5-8 | TGTGCCAGCAGCTTGGAATCTCGTGAAAAACTGTTTTTT | CASSLESREKLFF